This TCR beta chain was sequenced for a study of T cell responses to AZD1222 COVID-19 vaccine. Study findings and constraints: In a largely white British group with more females than males, clonal diversity was possibly underestimated.

Using immunoSEQ multiplex PCR, the repertoire was profiled, and TCRdb retains in-frame clones only, with some absent. The top ten clones hold around 4.3% of a sample with 110,000 or so clones, approximately 91% of them seen once. CDR3 length equals 14 residues. The junction had 7 bases not matched to a gene; V was cut back by 4 bases and J by 6 bases. Germline V gene data show CDR1 as MNHEY and CDR2 as SMNVEV (reference sequence). With respect to this clone: No antigen is known for it.

This chain links TRBV27 with TRBJ2-5; TRBD2 matches at 8 bases. The clonotype was recovered from an adult in good health. This material consisted of peripheral blood, taken on day 0 of AZD1222 vaccination. As DNA, the CDR3 is TGTGCCAGCAGTTCGGCGGGGGGCTCAAAGACCCAGTACTTC. This gives the protein CASSSAGGSKTQYF.